Shown below are 17 T cell receptor beta chains from a single sample sequenced in a study of cytomegalovirus exposure and HLA in healthy donors. PCR used 60 Vbeta primers and 13 Jbeta primers. Here immunoSEQ multiplex PCR was the method, and the copy in TCRdb shows in-frame clones only, minus some. This sample carries about 140,000 clones, 60% to 80% of them seen once, and the ten largest clones take about 3.5%. The sample consisted of PBMCs. The origin of the receptors is a man between 40 and 49 years old in good health and CMV-seronegative.

This clone was seen a few times. The chain recombines TRBV6-5 with TRBJ1-1; D gene unclear. Trimming took off 2 bases at V and 1 base at J, with 8 bases between the two ends. Germline V gives CDR1 MNHEY, CDR2 SVGAGI. The CDR3 is made up of 14 amino acids. The CDR3 region is CASSYNGGNTEAFF. The CDR3 DNA follows: TGTGCCAGCAGTTACAACGGAGGGAACACTGAAGCTTTCTTT.

The chain recombines TRBV5-3 with TRBJ1-2, with 7 positions matching TRBD1. TRBV5-3 is marked as an open reading frame, function uncertain. CDR3 length: 15 residues. After removal of 1 base from V and 7 bases from J, the junction contained 10 bases not matched to a gene. DNA of the CDR3: TGTGCCAGAAGCTTGAGTACAGGGGAAACAGGTGGCTACACCTTC. Its protein product is CARSLSTGETGGYTF.

In this sample, this clone turned up once. The genes are TRBV7-2 and TRBJ2-1; 8 nucleotides line up with TRBD2. V lost 3 bases to trimming and J lost 4 bases; unmatched junction nucleotides: 2. The V gene's germline CDR1 is SGHTA and CDR2 FQGNSA. This CDR3 comprises 14 residues. CDR3 sequence: CASSFGGGYNEQFF. CDR3 coding DNA: TGTGCCAGCAGCTTCGGGGGGGGTTACAATGAGCAGTTCTTC.

V and J are TRBV7-3 and TRBJ2-1; a possible D gene is TRBD2 (5 bases). The CDR3 is 15 amino acids. Germline V CDR1 and CDR2: SGHTA, FQGTGA. V gave up 4 bases and J gave up 8 bases, with 18 bases separating them. The CDR3 DNA is TGTGCCAGCAGCTCCCAGGCAGGCACCGGGGATGAGCAGTTCTTC. Amino acid sequence: CASSSQAGTGDEQFF.

The V gene is TRBV29-1, the J gene TRBJ2-5; 8 bases match TRBD1. This CDR3 has 12 amino acids. V lost 7 bases to trimming and J lost 7 bases; unmatched junction nucleotides: 8. CDR1 and CDR2 (germline): SQVTM, ANQGSEA. The chain's CDR3 is CSAVRGQGTQYF. The CDR3 DNA follows: TGCAGCGCCGTCAGGGGGCAGGGGACCCAGTACTTC.

The chain joins TRBV28 to TRBJ1-5; no clear D. CDR1 is MDHEN, CDR2 SYDVKM, per germline. V was trimmed by 2 bases and J by 0 bases, leaving 14 bases between them. The CDR3 loop spans 17 amino acids. In DNA, the CDR3 is TGTGCCAGCAGTTTAGCTTACAGAGATTATAGCAATCAGCCCCAGCATTTT. Translation gives CASSLAYRDYSNQPQHF.

The CDR3 reads CASSPWAGGFTEAFF. CDR3 nucleotide sequence: TGCGCCAGCAGCCCCTGGGCAGGGGGCTTTACTGAAGCTTTCTTT. The chain combines TRBV5-1 with TRBJ1-1; 8 nucleotides line up with TRBD1. The CDR3 covers 15 residues. Germline loops: CDR1 SGHRS, CDR2 YFSETQ. J gave up 5 bases and V 4 bases, and 10 bases lay outside the gene matches.

The sample holds many counts of this clone. The chain has TRBV5-6 and TRBJ2-3; 10 bases are a match to TRBD2. The CDR3 is made up of 14 amino acids. V lost 1 base, J lost 6 bases, and 2 bases stayed unmatched. Germline V gene data show CDR1 as SGHDT and CDR2 as YYEEEE. The CDR3 sequence: CASSLLAGADTQYF. The DNA of the CDR3 is TGTGCCAGCAGCTTGCTAGCGGGGGCGGATACGCAGTATTTT.

V and J are TRBV4-3 and TRBJ2-5; perhaps TRBD2 as D (5 bases). From germline, CDR1 is LGHNA and CDR2 YSLEER. V shed 1 base and J shed 6 bases, with 15 bases lying between them. The CDR3 runs 15 residues. The CDR3 DNA is TGCGCCAGCAGCCAAGGGATGGGGTCCGGGAAGACCCAGTACTTC. Encoded protein: CASSQGMGSGKTQYF.

The genes are TRBV5-6 and TRBJ2-3; maybe TRBD1 (6 bases). The ends were cut back, 0 bases at V and 0 bases at J, with 11 bases in the middle. Per the germline V gene, CDR1 is SGHDT and CDR2 is YYEEEE. The CDR3 runs 16 residues. The DNA for the CDR3 is TGTGCCAGCAGCTTGGTGGCAGGGGAAAGCACAGATACGCAGTATTTT. This encodes CASSLVAGESTDTQYF.

This chain connects TRBV2 to TRBJ2-5, with D possibly TRBD2 on 6 matching bases. The CDR3 has 15 amino acids. With 0 bases removed from V and 2 bases from J, the gap between germline ends came to 10 bases. From germline, CDR1 is SNHLY and CDR2 FYNNEI. Written as DNA, the CDR3 is TGTGCCAGCAGTGAAGCGGGACTCGCACAAGAGACCCAGTACTTC. This sequence encodes CASSEAGLAQETQYF.

Concerning this clone: The same CDR3 is also encoded by other DNA sequences in this sample. The chain employs TRBV6-6 and TRBJ1-6; 7 bases fit TRBD1. With 4 bases clipped from V and 5 bases from J, the junction kept 2 bases outside the gene matches. Looked up from germline, CDR1 is MNHNY and CDR2 is SVGAGI (reference sequence). This CDR3 is 14 amino acids long. The CDR3 reads CASSLQGNNSPLHF. In DNA form, the CDR3 reads TGTGCCAGCAGTTTACAGGGGAATAATTCACCCCTCCACTTT.

This clone came up a few times. The rearrangement links TRBV10-1 to TRBJ1-3; no definite D call. Germline V CDR1 and CDR2: WNHNN, SYGVQD (reference sequence). CDR3 length: 13 amino acids. The CDR3 is CASGRGSGNTIYF. The CDR3 coding sequence is TGCGCATCAGGCCGGGGATCTGGAAACACCATATATTTT.

The gene calls are TRBV7-2 and TRBJ1-3; D remains unclear. The V end lost 4 bases, the J end lost 4 bases, and 23 bases lay between the germline ends. The germline V gene encodes CDR1 SGHTA and CDR2 FQGNSA. CDR3 length: 18 amino acids. CDR3 region: CASSSPAGGLPGGNTIYF. The CDR3 DNA reads as TGTGCCAGCAGCTCCCCCGCAGGAGGCCTACCAGGCGGAAACACCATATATTTT.

This clone was observed a few times. The chain uses TRBV12-5 and TRBJ1-4; D gene ambiguous. The CDR3 extends over 15 amino acids. V dropped 2 bases and J dropped 0 bases, with 7 bases sitting between them. Germline-derived CDR1 and CDR2 are LGHNT and FRNRAP. Here the CDR3 reads CASGLTATTNEKLFF. CDR3 sequence (DNA): TGTGCTAGTGGTTTGACAGCAACAACTAATGAAAAACTGTTTTTT.

V gene TRBV5-5 combines with J gene TRBJ1-6; D is uncertain. The V gene's germline CDR1 is SGHKS and CDR2 YYEKEE (reference sequence). The CDR3 contains 14 residues. The V gene lost 0 bases and the J gene lost 8 bases, with 9 bases spanning the gap. The CDR3 DNA sequence: TGTGCCAGCAGCTTGGCGACTTCGGATTCACCCCTCCACTTT. Its translation: CASSLATSDSPLHF.

V is TRBV7-2 and J is TRBJ1-1; a possible D gene is TRBD1 (6 bases). V lost 3 bases, J lost 6 bases, and 14 bases lay in between. This CDR3 region has 14 residues. Germline V CDR1 and CDR2: SGHTA, FQGNSA. The CDR3 is CASSFPTGSPEAFF. In nucleotides, the CDR3 is TGTGCCAGCAGCTTCCCTACAGGGTCGCCTGAAGCTTTCTTT.